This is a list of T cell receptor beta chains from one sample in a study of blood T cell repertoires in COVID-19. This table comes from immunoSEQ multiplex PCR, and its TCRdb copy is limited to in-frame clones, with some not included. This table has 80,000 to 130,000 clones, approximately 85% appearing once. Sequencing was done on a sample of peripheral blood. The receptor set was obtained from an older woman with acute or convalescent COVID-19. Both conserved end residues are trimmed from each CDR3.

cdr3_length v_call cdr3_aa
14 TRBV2 ASSDLGQGYNQPQH
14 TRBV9 ASSQGPRGADYEQY
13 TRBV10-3 AANGQAGFNYGYT
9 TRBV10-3 AIQGGTEAF
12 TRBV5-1 ASSSLGRVDEQF
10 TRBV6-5 ASSSPSEKLF
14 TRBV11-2 ASSLAGGRSTDTQY
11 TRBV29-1 SVTGGGTDTQY
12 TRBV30 AGRASAFTDTQY
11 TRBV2 ASLLAGHNEQF
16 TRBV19 ASLRTSGPGSGANVLT
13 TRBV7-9 ASSFLRGSTDTQY
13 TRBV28 ASSLGTSGSNEQF
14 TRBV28 ASSTPAGGYGGEQF
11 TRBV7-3 ASSRTSDNEQF
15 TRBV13 ASSSYQPGLAEDEQF
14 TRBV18 ASSPLEGSAGNTIY
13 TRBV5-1 ASSLTGRTNEKLF
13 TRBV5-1 ASSLGGRESNEQF
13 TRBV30 AWGGRSSYNSPLH
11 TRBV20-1 SASREVADTQY
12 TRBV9 ASSQGGGTDTQY
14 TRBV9 ASSVWSGGKGETQY